Below are 2 T cell receptor beta chains sequenced from a single sample in a study of T-cell memory formation after mild COVID-19. A single record per CDR3 protein comes from TCRdb applying MiXCR to the 5' RACE reads. This table has some 29,000 distinct CDR3 sequences, 15% to 20% appearing once. The sequencing sample was made of PBMCs or a T cell subset sorted from them (not recorded which). These receptors all stem from an adult who had mild COVID-19 (a few samples of this study predate the infection). Cell type and time point are not known.

The rearrangement links TRBV5-5 to TRBJ2-3, with 10 bases aligning to TRBD2. Germline CDR1 and CDR2: SGHKS and YYEKEE (reference sequence). This CDR3 is built from 19 residues. The ends lost 4 bases at V and 0 bases at J; junction bases unmatched: 14. The chain's CDR3 is CASSPLPSGGAASTDTQYF. CDR3 nucleotides: TGTGCCAGCAGCCCGCTCCCCAGCGGGGGGGCGGCTAGCACAGATACGCAGTATTTT.

This clonotype was seen many times. The V call is TRBV18, the J call TRBJ2-1; the match to TRBD2 covers 7 bases. In germline, CDR1 is KGHSH, CDR2 LQKENI. The CDR3 has 16 amino acids. Unmatched junction bases numbered 8, after V lost 1 base and J lost 5 bases. This chain's CDR3 is CASSPLAGVGNNEQFF. CDR3 nucleotide sequence: TGTGCCAGCTCACCACTTGCGGGAGTAGGGAACAATGAGCAGTTCTTC.